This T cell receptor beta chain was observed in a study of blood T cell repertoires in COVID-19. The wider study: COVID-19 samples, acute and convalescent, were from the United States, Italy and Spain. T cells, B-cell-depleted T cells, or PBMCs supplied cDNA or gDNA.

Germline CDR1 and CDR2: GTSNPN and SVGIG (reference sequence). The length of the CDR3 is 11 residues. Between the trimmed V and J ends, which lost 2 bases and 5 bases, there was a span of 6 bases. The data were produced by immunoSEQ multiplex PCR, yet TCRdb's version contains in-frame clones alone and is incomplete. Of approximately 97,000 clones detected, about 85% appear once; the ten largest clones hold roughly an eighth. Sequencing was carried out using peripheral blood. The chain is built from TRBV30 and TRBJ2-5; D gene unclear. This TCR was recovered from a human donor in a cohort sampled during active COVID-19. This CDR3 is CAWSPGETQYF. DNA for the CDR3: TGTGCCTGGAGTCCCGGGGAGACCCAGTACTTC.